The rows below give T cell receptor beta chains drawn from one sample of a study of shared clonotypes between healthy human individuals. Repertoires were generated with immunoSEQ multiplex PCR, while TCRdb's copy carries only in-frame clones and drops some. The data contain hundreds of thousands of clones, about 74% of them singletons. The specimen was PBMCs. These receptors were taken from a woman between 40 and 55 years old in good health. Some clones in this sample may be carry-over from other donors' samples. Both conserved end residues are part of each CDR3. D genes are given only for firm matches. Expanded clones are given a class, and other clones once, few, many or no size at all.

>TRBJ2-7|13|TRBV4-1|.|.
CASSVQEADEQYF
TGCGCCAGCAGCGTACAGGAAGCCGACGAGCAGTACTTC
>TRBJ1-5|13|TRBV21-1|.|few
CASSKDRNQPQHF
TGTGCCAGCAGCAAAGATCGGAATCAGCCCCAGCATTTT
>TRBJ2-5|14|TRBV14|TRBD2|once
CASSRRRGQETQYF
TGTGCCAGCAGCCGCAGGCGGGGGCAAGAGACCCAGTACTTC
>TRBJ2-7|16|TRBV5-1|TRBD2|.
CASSLRLGAGAYEQYF
TGCGCCAGCAGCTTGAGGCTAGGGGCGGGGGCCTACGAGCAGTACTTC
>TRBJ2-3|16|TRBV18|.|.
CASSLTAGRPTDTQYF
TGTGCCAGCTCCTTAACCGCCGGGAGACCCACAGATACGCAGTATTTT
>TRBJ1-1|16|TRBV4-1|TRBD1|once
CASSHLTSGTGEQAFF
TGCGCCAGCAGCCACCTTACCTCCGGGACAGGGGAACAAGCTTTCTTT
>TRBJ2-7|13|TRBV19|TRBD1|.
CASTGTGVGEQYF
TGTGCCAGTACCGGGACAGGGGTAGGTGAGCAGTACTTC
>TRBJ2-5|14|TRBV9|TRBD2|.
CASSASGRAETQYF
TGTGCCAGCAGCGCTAGCGGGAGGGCCGAGACCCAGTACTTC
>TRBJ2-5|13|TRBV6-5|TRBD2|.
CASSFSGRGTQYF
TGTGCCAGCAGTTTTAGCGGGAGAGGGACCCAGTACTTC
>TRBJ1-4|13|TRBV19|.|.
CASSSGTHEKLFF
TGTGCCAGTAGTAGCGGGACCCATGAAAAACTGTTTTTT
>TRBJ2-1|13|TRBV5-4|.|few
CASSLGQGGEQFF
TGTGCCAGCAGCTTGGGTCAGGGGGGCGAGCAGTTCTTC
>TRBJ2-6|16|TRBV4-1|.|.
CASSQDGGTGANVLTF
TGCGCCAGCAGCCAAGATGGGGGGACAGGGGCCAACGTCCTGACTTTC
>TRBJ2-2|17|TRBV4-2|TRBD2|.
CASSQGRAGGFAGELFF
TGTGCCAGCAGCCAAGGGAGAGCGGGAGGATTTGCCGGGGAGCTGTTTTTT
>TRBJ2-7|14|TRBV7-2|.|.
CASSLVIRPYEQYF
TGTGCCAGCAGCTTAGTGATTAGGCCATACGAGCAGTACTTC
>TRBJ2-3|14|TRBV5-1|.|.
CASSGTTSTDTQYF
TGCGCCAGCAGCGGGACAACTAGCACAGATACGCAGTATTTT
>TRBJ1-3|12|TRBV2|.|.
CASRDRGNTIYF
TGTGCCAGCAGGGACAGAGGAAACACCATATATTTT
>TRBJ2-1|14|TRBV29-1|.|.
CSVVPNHGSDEQFF
TGCAGCGTTGTTCCAAACCACGGGAGCGATGAGCAGTTCTTC
>TRBJ1-1|16|TRBV19|.|few
CASSIGGDRMNTEAFF
TGTGCCAGTAGTATTGGCGGAGACAGAATGAACACTGAAGCTTTCTTT
>TRBJ1-4|15|TRBV27|TRBD1|.
CASSHYRGRKEKLFF
TGTGCCAGCAGTCATTACAGGGGGCGCAAGGAAAAACTGTTTTTT
>TRBJ2-7|12|TRBV29-1|.|.
CSVRRGVYEQYF
TGCAGCGTTCGCAGGGGGGTCTACGAGCAGTACTTC
>TRBJ2-6|14|TRBV19|.|.
CATSWTAGANVLTF
TGTGCCACCTCCTGGACTGCTGGGGCCAACGTCCTGACTTTC
>TRBJ2-7|18|TRBV5-6|TRBD1|.
CASSLYRTGVPGSYEQYF
TGTGCCAGCAGCTTGTACCGGACAGGGGTCCCAGGATCCTACGAGCAGTACTTC